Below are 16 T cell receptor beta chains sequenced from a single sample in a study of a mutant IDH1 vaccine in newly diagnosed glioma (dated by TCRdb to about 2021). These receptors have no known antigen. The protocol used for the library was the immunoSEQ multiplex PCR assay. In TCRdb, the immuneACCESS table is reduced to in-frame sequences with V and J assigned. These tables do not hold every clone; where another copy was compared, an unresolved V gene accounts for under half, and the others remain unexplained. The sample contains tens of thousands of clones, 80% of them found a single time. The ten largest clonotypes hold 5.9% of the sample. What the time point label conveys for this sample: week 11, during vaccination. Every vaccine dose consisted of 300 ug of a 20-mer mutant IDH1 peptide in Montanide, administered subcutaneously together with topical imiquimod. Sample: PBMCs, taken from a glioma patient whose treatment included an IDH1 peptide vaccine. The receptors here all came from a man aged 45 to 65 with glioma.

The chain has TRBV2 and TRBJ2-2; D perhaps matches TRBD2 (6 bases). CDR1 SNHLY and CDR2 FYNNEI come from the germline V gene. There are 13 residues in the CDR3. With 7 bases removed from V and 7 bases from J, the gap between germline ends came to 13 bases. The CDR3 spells CASTREVHGELFF. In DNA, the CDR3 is TGTGCCAGCACCAGGGAGGTCCACGGGGAGCTGTTTTTT.

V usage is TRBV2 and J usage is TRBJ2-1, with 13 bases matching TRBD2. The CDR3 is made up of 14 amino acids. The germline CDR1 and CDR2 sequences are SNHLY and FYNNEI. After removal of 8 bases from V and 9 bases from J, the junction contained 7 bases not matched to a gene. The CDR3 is CASHRTSGSPEQFF. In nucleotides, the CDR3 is TGTGCCAGCCACCGGACTAGCGGGAGCCCTGAGCAGTTCTTC.

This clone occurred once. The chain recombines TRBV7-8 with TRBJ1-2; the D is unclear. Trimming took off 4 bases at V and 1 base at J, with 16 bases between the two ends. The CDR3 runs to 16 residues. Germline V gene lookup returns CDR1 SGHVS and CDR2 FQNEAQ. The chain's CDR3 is CASSYATDLDNYGYTF. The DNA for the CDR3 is TGTGCCAGCAGCTATGCGACCGATCTTGATAACTATGGCTACACCTTC.

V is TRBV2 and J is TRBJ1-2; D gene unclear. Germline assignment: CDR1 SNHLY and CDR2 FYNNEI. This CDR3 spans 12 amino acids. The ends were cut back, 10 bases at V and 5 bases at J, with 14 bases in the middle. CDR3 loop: CATSRNLYGYTF. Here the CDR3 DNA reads TGTGCCACCTCCCGGAACCTTTATGGCTACACCTTC.

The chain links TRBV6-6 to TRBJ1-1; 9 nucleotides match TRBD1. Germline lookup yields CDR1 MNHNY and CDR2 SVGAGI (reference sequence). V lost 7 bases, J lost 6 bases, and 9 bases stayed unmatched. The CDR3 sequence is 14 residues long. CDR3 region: CASKKSQGAAEAFF. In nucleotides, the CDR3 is TGTGCCAGCAAAAAGTCACAGGGGGCGGCTGAAGCTTTCTTT.

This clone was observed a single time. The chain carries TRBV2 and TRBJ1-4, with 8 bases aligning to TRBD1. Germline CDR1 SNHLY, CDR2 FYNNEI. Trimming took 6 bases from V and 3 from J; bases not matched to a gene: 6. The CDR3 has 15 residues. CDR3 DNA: TGTGCCAGCAGACCAGGGACAGGTTCTAATGAAAAACTGTTTTTT. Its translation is CASRPGTGSNEKLFF.

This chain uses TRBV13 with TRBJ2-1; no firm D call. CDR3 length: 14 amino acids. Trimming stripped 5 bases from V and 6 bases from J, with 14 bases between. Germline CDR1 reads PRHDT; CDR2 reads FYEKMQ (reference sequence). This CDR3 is CASSPPTQRNEQFF. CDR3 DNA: TGTGCCAGCAGCCCCCCGACGCAGCGCAATGAGCAGTTCTTC.

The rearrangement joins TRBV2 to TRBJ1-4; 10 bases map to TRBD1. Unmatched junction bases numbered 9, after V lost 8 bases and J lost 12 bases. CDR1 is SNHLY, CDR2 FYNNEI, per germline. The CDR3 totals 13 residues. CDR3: CASGGTGALELFF. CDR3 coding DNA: TGTGCCAGCGGGGGGACAGGGGCATTGGAACTGTTTTTT.

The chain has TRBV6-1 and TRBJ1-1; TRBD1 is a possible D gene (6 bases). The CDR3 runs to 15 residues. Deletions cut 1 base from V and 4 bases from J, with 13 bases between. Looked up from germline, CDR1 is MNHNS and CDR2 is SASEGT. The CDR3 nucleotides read TGTGCCAGCAGTGAAGTAGGGGGGCGGGGCACTGAAGCTTTCTTT. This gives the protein CASSEVGGRGTEAFF.

For the CDR3, the DNA is TGTGCCAGCAGTTACTCGAGGGCCAACTACGAGCAGTACTTC. Protein product: CASSYSRANYEQYF. This rearrangement joins TRBV6-5 to TRBJ2-7, with D tentatively TRBD2 (5 bases). The germline gives CDR1 MNHEY, CDR2 SVGAGI. The V and J ends lost 0 bases and 3 bases respectively, with 9 bases between them. CDR3 length: 14 amino acids.

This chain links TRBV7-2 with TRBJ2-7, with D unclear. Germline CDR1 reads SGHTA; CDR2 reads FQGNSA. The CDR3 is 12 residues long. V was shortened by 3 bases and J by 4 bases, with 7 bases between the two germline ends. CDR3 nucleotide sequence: TGTGCCAGCAGCTTGGAATATTACGAGCAGTACTTC. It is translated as CASSLEYYEQYF.

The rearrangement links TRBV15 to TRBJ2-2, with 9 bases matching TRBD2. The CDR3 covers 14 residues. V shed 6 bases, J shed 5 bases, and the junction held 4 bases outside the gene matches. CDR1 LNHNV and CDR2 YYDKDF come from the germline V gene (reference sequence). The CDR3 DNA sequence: TGTGCCACCAGGGGCGGGGGGGGGACCGGGGAGCTGTTTTTT. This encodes CATRGGGGTGELFF.

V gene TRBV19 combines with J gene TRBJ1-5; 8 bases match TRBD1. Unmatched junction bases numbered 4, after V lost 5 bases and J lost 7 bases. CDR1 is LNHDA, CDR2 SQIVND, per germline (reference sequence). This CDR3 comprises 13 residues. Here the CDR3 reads CASSATGDQPQHF. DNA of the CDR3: TGTGCCAGTAGTGCGACAGGGGACCAGCCCCAGCATTTT.

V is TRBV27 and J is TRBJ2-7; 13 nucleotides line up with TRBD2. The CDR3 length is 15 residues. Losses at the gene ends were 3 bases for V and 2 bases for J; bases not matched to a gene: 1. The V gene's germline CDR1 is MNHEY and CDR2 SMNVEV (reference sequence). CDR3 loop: CASSFGLAGAYEQYF. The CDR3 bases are TGTGCCAGCAGTTTCGGACTAGCGGGAGCCTACGAGCAGTACTTC.

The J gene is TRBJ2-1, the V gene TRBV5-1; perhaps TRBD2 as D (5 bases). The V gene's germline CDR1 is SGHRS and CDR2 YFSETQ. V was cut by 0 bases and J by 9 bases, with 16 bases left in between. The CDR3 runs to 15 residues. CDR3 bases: TGCGCCAGCAGCTTGGAACCCGGGAAAGGAGGTGAGCAGTTCTTC. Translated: CASSLEPGKGGEQFF.

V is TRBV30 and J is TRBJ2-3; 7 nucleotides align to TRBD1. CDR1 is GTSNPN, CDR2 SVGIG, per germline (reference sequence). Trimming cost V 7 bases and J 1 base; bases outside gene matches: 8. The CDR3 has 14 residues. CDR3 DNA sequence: TGTGCCTTCCAGGAAGGGACAGGCACAGATACGCAGTATTTT. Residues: CAFQEGTGTDTQYF.